The 7 T cell receptor beta chains given below trace back to one sample, sequenced in a study of shared clonotypes between healthy human individuals. Measured with immunoSEQ multiplex PCR; TCRdb has only the in-frame clones, and not every one. Among about a million clones listed, 70% to 80% were seen once. The sequenced material came from memory CD4+ T cells from PBMCs. Subset defined: CD45RA-negative fraction. These TCRs come from a man aged 18 to 30 in good health. Some clones in this sample may be carry-over from other donors' samples.

The gene calls are TRBV11-2 and TRBJ2-3; D gene ambiguous. Germline values: CDR1 SGHAT, CDR2 FQNNGV. V was trimmed by 8 bases and J by 6 bases, leaving 12 bases between them. CDR3 length: 12 residues. CDR3 loop: CASSWVMDTQYF. The CDR3 region has the DNA TGTGCCAGCTCCTGGGTCATGGATACGCAGTATTTT.

In its sample, this clone was seen many times. The rearrangement joins TRBV5-1 to TRBJ1-1; D unclear. The ends were cut back, 0 bases at V and 10 bases at J, with 13 bases in the middle. Germline loops: CDR1 SGHRS, CDR2 YFSETQ. The CDR3 runs to 13 residues. CDR3 nucleotides: TGCGCCAGCAGCTTGGTCGGTGATTTTGGAGCTTTCTTT. Translating gives CASSLVGDFGAFF.

V and J are TRBV7-2 and TRBJ1-1; D is undetermined. This CDR3 is built from 13 residues. Germline loops: CDR1 SGHTA, CDR2 FQGNSA. V was pared by 4 bases and J by 4 bases, with 10 bases between. This chain's CDR3 is CASSYMRATEAFF. As DNA, the CDR3 is TGTGCCAGCAGCTACATGAGGGCCACTGAAGCTTTCTTT.

The sample holds a few counts of this clone. The chain combines TRBV28 with TRBJ2-2; D is possibly TRBD1 (5 bases). The ends were cut back, 6 bases at V and 5 bases at J, with 22 bases in the middle. Germline assignment: CDR1 MDHEN and CDR2 SYDVKM. The CDR3 spans 17 residues. The CDR3 spells CASSWTSGSRRTGELFF. The CDR3 nucleotides are TGTGCCAGCAGCTGGACATCCGGATCGCGGAGAACCGGGGAGCTGTTTTTT.

The rearrangement links TRBV6-4 to TRBJ2-1; a weak D match, TRBD1 (6 bases). The V gene's germline CDR1 is MRHNA and CDR2 SNTAGT. The CDR3 totals 15 residues. V shed 5 bases and J shed 2 bases, with 13 bases lying between them. CDR3 amino acids: CASSRGQGTYNEQFF. CDR3 coding DNA: TGTGCCAGCAGTCGTGGGCAGGGGACCTACAATGAGCAGTTCTTC.

The chain is built from TRBV9 and TRBJ2-5, with 11 positions matching TRBD2. Losses at the gene ends were 3 bases for V and 4 bases for J; bases not matched to a gene: 8. The CDR3 contains 16 residues. In germline, CDR1 is SGDLS, CDR2 YYNGEE. CDR3 sequence reads: CASSGGRLAGTETQYF. The CDR3 DNA sequence: TGTGCCAGCAGCGGCGGTAGACTAGCGGGAACAGAGACCCAGTACTTC.

On this clone itself: Other nucleotide sequences from this sample produce the same CDR3. The CDR3 loop reads CASSLGDSPNQPQHF. CDR3 coding DNA: TGCGCCAGCAGCTTAGGGGACAGCCCTAATCAGCCCCAGCATTTT. The chain uses TRBV5-1 and TRBJ1-5; 7 nucleotides match TRBD1. The junction had 6 bases not matched to a gene; V was cut back by 2 bases and J by 4 bases. This CDR3 comprises 15 residues. In germline, CDR1 is SGHRS, CDR2 YFSETQ. Supplemented by reference TRBV5-1 and TRBJ1-5, the full variable domain reads KAGVTQTPRYLIKTRGQQVTLSCSPISGHRSVSWYQQTPGQGLQFLFEYFSETQRNKGNFPGRFSGRQFSNSRSEMNVSTLELGDSALYLCASSLGDSPNQPQHFGDGTRLSIL.